These 10 T cell receptor beta chains share one sample of origin, sequenced in a study of metastatic and nonmetastatic thyroid tumors (dated by TCRdb to about 2020). Preparation of the library involved PCR. Instrument on record: Illumina HiSeq 4000. TCRdb handled the public reads itself, with Q25 trimming in fastp and clone calling in MiXCR, and kept productive beta chains. The sample data list about 19,000 clones, and approximately 32% of these were observed just once. The ten largest clones take up 20% to 25% of the sample. No patient had received any treatment before thyroid surgery. The sample was adjacent normal tissue. The source is a female donor with papillary thyroid cancer or a benign thyroid nodule (not recorded which). Some clones in this sample may be carry-over from other donors' samples.

The rearrangement links TRBV12-3 or TRBV12-4 to TRBJ2-1, with D maybe TRBD2 (5 bases). With 6 bases removed from V and 6 bases from J, the gap between germline ends came to 15 bases. The CDR3 is made up of 14 amino acids. The CDR3 sequence is CASRADSAVNEQFF. Here the CDR3 DNA reads TGTGCCAGCAGGGCAGATAGCGCCGTCAATGAGCAGTTCTTC.

The rearrangement joins TRBV5-1 to TRBJ2-2; TRBD1 matches 7 bases. V gave up 4 bases and J gave up 1 base; unmatched junction bases: 7. CDR1 and CDR2 from the germline V gene are SGHRS and YFSETQ. This CDR3 is built from 16 residues. In DNA, the CDR3 is TGCGCCAGCAGCAAGACAGGGAGTAGGAACACCGGGGAGCTGTTTTTT. Its translation is CASSKTGSRNTGELFF. The whole variable domain, remainder taken from reference TRBV5-1 and TRBJ2-2, is KAGVTQTPRYLIKTRGQQVTLSCSPISGHRSVSWYQQTPGQGLQFLFEYFSETQRNKGNFPGRFSGRQFSNSRSEMNVSTLELGDSALYLCASSKTGSRNTGELFFGEGSRLTVL.

This chain connects TRBV11-2 to TRBJ2-3; no clear D gene. Trimming left V 5 bases short and J 5 bases short, with 23 bases between. Germline assignment: CDR1 SGHAT and CDR2 FQNNGV. This CDR3 has 17 amino acids. CDR3 coding DNA: TGTGCCAGCAGCCTTGGTCCCCAGATCACGTTTCGAGATACGCAGTATTTT. Its protein is CASSLGPQITFRDTQYF.

Sample share makes this clone medium-sized. The V and J genes are TRBV6-4 and TRBJ2-1; D gene ambiguous. Germline CDR1 and CDR2: MRHNA and SNTAGT. There are 13 residues in the CDR3. V lost 2 bases to trimming and J lost 10 bases, with 12 bases between them. The DNA of the CDR3 is TGTGCCAGCAGTGACCGGCCAGCCGCAGAGCAGTTCTTC. Residues: CASSDRPAAEQFF.

The gene calls are TRBV5-1 and TRBJ1-1, with 7 bases fitting TRBD1. There are 14 residues in the CDR3. Germline V gives CDR1 SGHRS, CDR2 YFSETQ. With V trimmed by 6 bases and J by 1 base, 6 bases remained unmatched. The CDR3 protein is CASTQGGGNTEAFF. The CDR3 DNA follows: TGCGCCAGCACTCAAGGGGGCGGGAACACTGAAGCTTTCTTT.

This chain connects TRBV9 to TRBJ1-3; D gene uncertain. V gave up 0 bases and J gave up 2 bases, with 6 bases separating them. The CDR3 contains 14 residues. Germline V CDR1 and CDR2: SGDLS, YYNGEE. CDR3 DNA: TGTGCCAGCAGCGTAGGAGGGCCTGGAAACACCATATATTTT. Translated, it gives CASSVGGPGNTIYF.

This clone came up once. The chain carries TRBV20-1 and TRBJ2-6; D tentatively reads TRBD1 or TRBD2 (5 bases each). The CDR3 loop spans 13 amino acids. Per the germline V gene, CDR1 is DFQATT and CDR2 is SNEGSKA (reference sequence). The CDR3 DNA is TGCGGGACGCATTTCTCTGGGGCCAACGTCCTGACTTTC. This codes for CGTHFSGANVLTF.

The chain couples TRBV11-3 to TRBJ2-7, with D hard to call. Per germline, CDR1 SGHNT and CDR2 YENEEA. V lost 3 bases, J lost 9 bases, and 0 bases lay in between. CDR3 length equals 8 residues. The CDR3 is CASSLQYF. The DNA for the CDR3 is TGTGCCAGCAGCTTGCAGTACTTC.

The J gene is TRBJ2-1, the V gene TRBV28; 8 nucleotides align to TRBD1. With V trimmed by 5 bases and J by 4 bases, 7 bases remained unmatched. The CDR3 totals 15 residues. CDR1 MDHEN and CDR2 SYDVKM come from the germline V gene. The chain's CDR3 is CASSPPTGGYNEQFF. The CDR3 DNA reads as TGTGCCAGCAGTCCCCCAACAGGGGGATACAATGAGCAGTTCTTC.

The chain combines TRBV28 with TRBJ2-2, with D possibly being TRBD2 (5 bases). CDR3 length equals 13 residues. Germline V gene sequence: CDR1 MDHEN, CDR2 SYDVKM. The V gene lost 5 bases and the J gene lost 5 bases, with 9 bases spanning the gap. The CDR3 DNA follows: TGTGCCAGCAGTACGAGGGAAACCGGGGAGCTGTTTTTT. Its protein is CASSTRETGELFF.